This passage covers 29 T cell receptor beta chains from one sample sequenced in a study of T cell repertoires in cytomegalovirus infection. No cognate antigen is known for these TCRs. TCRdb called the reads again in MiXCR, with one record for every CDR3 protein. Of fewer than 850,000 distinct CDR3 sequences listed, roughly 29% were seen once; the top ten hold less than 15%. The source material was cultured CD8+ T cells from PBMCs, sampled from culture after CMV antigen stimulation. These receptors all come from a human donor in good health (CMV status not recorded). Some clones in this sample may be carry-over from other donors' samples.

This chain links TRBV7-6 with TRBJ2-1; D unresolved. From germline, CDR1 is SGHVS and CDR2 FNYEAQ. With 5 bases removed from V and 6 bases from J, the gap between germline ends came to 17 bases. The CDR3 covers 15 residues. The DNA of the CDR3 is TGTGCCAGCAGCAGCCGGGCGGTGGAGCGCAATGAGCAGTTCTTC. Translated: CASSSRAVERNEQFF. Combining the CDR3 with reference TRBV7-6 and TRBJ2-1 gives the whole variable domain GAGVSQSPRYKVTKRGQDVALRCDPISGHVSLYWYRQALGQGPEFLTYFNYEAQQDKSGLPNDRFSAERPEGSISTLTIQRTEQRDSAMYRCASSSRAVERNEQFFGPGTRLTVL.

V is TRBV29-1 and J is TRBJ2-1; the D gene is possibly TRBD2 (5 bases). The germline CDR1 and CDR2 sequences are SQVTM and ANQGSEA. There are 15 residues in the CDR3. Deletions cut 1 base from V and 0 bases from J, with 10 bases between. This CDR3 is CSVEGTFSSYNEQFF. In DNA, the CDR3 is TGCAGCGTTGAAGGGACTTTTAGCTCCTACAATGAGCAGTTCTTC.

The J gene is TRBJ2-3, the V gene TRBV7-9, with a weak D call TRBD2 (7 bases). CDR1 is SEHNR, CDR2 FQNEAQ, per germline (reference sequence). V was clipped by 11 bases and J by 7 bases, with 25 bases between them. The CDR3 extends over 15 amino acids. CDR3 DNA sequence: TGTGCCTCGCGGGGAGGGGCAGGGGCTGAGTATACGCAGTATTTT. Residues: CASRGGAGAEYTQYF.

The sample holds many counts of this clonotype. The DNA of the CDR3 is TGTGCCAGCAGTTCGACAGGGGCCTCCTACAATGAGCAGTTCTTC. Residues: CASSSTGASYNEQFF. This chain links TRBV6-1 with TRBJ2-1, with TRBD1 identical over 8 bases. Looked up from germline, CDR1 is MNHNS and CDR2 is SASEGT. V dropped 5 bases and J dropped 0; count of bases not matched to a gene: 3. The CDR3 extends over 15 amino acids.

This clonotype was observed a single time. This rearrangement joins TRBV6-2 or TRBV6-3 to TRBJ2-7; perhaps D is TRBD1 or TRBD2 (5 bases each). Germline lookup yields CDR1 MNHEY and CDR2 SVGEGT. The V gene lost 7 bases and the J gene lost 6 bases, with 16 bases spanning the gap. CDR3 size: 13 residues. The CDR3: CASNSGSRAEQYV. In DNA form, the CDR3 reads TGTGCCAGCAATTCGGGGAGCAGGGCCGAGCAGTACGTC.

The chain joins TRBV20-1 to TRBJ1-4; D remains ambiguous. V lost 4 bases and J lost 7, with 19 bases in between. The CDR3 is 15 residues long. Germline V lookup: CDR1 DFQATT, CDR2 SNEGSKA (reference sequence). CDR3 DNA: TGCAGTGCTAACGAAGTCAGCCGGAGAGGTGAAAAACTGTTTTTT. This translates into CSANEVSRRGEKLFF.

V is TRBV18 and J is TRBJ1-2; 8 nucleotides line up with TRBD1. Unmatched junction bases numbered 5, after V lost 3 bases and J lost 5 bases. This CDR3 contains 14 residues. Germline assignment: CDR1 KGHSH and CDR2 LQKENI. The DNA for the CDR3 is TGTGCCAGCTCACCGGGACAGGACCTGTATGGCTACACCTTC. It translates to CASSPGQDLYGYTF.

The CDR3 loop reads CASSLGGPLDGAFF. The DNA of the CDR3 is TGTGCCAGCAGCTTAGGAGGTCCCCTCGATGGAGCTTTCTTT. The chain links TRBV7-8 to TRBJ1-1; D gene uncertain. The V gene's germline CDR1 is SGHVS and CDR2 FQNEAQ. Trimming took 1 base from V and 10 from J, leaving 16 bases between them. CDR3 length: 14 amino acids.

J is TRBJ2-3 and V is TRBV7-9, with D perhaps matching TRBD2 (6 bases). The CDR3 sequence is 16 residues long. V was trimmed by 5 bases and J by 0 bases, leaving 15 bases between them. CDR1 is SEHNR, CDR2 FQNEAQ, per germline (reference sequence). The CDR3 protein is CASSPPGRYSTDTQYF. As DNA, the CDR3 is TGTGCCAGCAGCCCCCCGGGGAGGTATAGCACAGATACGCAGTATTTT.

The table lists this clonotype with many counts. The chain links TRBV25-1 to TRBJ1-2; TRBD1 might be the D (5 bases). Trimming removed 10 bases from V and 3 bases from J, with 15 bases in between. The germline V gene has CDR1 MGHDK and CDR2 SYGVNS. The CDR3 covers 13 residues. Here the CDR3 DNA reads TGTGCCACTCAGGGACGGCTTTACTATGGCTACACCTTC. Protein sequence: CATQGRLYYGYTF.

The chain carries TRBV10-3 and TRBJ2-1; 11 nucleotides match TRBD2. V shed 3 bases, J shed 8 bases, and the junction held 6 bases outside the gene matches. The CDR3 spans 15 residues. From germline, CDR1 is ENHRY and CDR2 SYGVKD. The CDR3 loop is CAISEIAGGPDEQFF. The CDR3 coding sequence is TGTGCCATCAGTGAAATAGCGGGGGGGCCCGATGAGCAGTTCTTC.

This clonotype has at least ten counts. CDR3: CASSLERAIIAGTSYEQYF. CDR3 nucleotides: TGTGCCAGCAGCTTAGAGAGGGCTATTATAGCGGGGACCTCCTACGAGCAGTACTTC. This chain connects TRBV7-6 to TRBJ2-7; 8 positions match TRBD2. Germline values: CDR1 SGHVS, CDR2 FNYEAQ. V lost 1 base, J lost 0 bases, and 14 bases stayed unmatched. The CDR3 is 19 amino acids.

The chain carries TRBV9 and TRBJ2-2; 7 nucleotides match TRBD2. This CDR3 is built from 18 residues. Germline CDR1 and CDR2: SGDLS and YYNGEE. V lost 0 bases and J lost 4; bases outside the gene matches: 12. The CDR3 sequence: CASSVDAGRGAGTGELFF. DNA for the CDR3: TGTGCCAGCAGCGTAGATGCGGGGAGGGGCGCGGGCACCGGGGAGCTGTTTTTT.

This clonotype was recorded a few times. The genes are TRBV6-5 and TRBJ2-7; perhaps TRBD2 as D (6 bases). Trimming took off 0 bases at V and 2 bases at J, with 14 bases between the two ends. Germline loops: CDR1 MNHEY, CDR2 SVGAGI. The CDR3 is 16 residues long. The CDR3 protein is CASSYSGDLRAYEQYF. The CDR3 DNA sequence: TGTGCCAGCAGTTACTCGGGGGACTTAAGGGCCTACGAGCAGTACTTC.

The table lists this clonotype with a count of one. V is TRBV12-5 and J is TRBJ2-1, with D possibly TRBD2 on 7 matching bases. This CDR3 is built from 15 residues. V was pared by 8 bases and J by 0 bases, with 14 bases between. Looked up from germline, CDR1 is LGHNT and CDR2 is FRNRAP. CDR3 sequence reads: CASMEGGASYNEQFF. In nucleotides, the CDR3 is TGTGCTAGTATGGAGGGGGGGGCCTCCTACAATGAGCAGTTCTTC.

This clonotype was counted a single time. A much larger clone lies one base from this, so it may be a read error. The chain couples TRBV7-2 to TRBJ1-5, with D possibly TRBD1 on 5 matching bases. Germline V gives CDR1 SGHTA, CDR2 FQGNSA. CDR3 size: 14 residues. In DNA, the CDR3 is TGTGCCAGCAGCACGGGGCACAGCAATCAGACCCAGCATTTT. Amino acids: CASSTGHSNQTQHF.

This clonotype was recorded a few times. The CDR3 DNA follows: TGCAGCGTTGATCCTGCGGCAGCCCGAGCTAACTATGGCTACACCTTC. It is translated as CSVDPAAARANYGYTF. The chain combines TRBV29-1 with TRBJ1-2; D unclear. The CDR3 runs 16 residues. Trimming removed 3 bases from V and 0 bases from J, with 17 bases in between. Germline lookup yields CDR1 SQVTM and CDR2 ANQGSEA.

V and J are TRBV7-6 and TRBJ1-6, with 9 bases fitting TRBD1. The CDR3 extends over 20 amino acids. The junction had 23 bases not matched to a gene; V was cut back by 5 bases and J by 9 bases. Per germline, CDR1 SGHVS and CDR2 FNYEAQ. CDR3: CASSATSGTGPPVLASPLHF. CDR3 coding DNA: TGTGCCAGCAGCGCCACGTCCGGGACAGGGCCCCCCGTGCTGGCTTCACCCCTCCACTTT.

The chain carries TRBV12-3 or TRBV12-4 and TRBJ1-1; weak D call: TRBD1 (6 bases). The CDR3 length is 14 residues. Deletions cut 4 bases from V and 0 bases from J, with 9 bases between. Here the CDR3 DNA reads TGTGCCAGCAGTTGGCAGGGGATGAACACTGAAGCTTTCTTT. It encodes CASSWQGMNTEAFF.

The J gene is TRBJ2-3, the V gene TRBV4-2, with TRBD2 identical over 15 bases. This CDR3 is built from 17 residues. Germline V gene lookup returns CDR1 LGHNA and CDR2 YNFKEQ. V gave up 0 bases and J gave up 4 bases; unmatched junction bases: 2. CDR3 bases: TGTGCCAGCAGCCAAGATAGGACTAGCGGGGGGGCAGATACGCAGTATTTT. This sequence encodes CASSQDRTSGGADTQYF.

CDR3 in amino acids: CASSQLDTNSPLHF. Written as DNA, the CDR3 is TGTGCCAGCAGCCAATTAGACACCAATTCACCCCTCCACTTT. The chain uses TRBV14 and TRBJ1-6; D ambiguous. The V end lost 2 bases, the J end lost 7 bases, and 9 bases lay between the germline ends. Germline V gene lookup returns CDR1 SGHDN and CDR2 FVKESK. The CDR3 totals 14 residues.

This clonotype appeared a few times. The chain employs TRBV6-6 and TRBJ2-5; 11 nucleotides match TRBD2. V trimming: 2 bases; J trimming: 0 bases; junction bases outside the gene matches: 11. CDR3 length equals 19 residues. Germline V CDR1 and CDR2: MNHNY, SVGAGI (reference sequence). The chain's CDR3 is CASSYPTDPGLADQETQYF. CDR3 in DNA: TGTGCCAGCAGTTACCCCACGGATCCGGGACTAGCGGACCAAGAGACCCAGTACTTC.

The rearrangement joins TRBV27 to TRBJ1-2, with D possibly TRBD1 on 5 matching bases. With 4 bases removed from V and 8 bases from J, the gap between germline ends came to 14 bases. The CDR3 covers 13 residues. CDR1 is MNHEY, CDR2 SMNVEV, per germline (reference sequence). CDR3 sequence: CASSYTREEGYTF. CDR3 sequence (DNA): TGTGCCAGCAGTTATACCAGGGAAGAGGGCTACACCTTC.

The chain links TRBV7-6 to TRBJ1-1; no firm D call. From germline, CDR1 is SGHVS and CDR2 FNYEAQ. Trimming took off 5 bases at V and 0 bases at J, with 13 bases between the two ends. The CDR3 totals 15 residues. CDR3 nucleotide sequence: TGTGCCAGCAGCCAACAACACAGTCTGAACACTGAAGCTTTCTTT. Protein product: CASSQQHSLNTEAFF.

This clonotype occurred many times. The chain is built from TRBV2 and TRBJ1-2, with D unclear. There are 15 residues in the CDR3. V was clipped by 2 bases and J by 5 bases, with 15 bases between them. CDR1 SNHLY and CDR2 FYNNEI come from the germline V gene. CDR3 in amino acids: CASSEKGRPIYGYTF. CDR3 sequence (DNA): TGTGCCAGCAGTGAAAAGGGCAGGCCAATTTATGGCTACACCTTC.

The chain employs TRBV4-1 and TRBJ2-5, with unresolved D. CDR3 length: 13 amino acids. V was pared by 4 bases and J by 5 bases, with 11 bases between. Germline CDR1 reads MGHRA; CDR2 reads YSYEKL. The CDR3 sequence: CASSPEGFETQYF. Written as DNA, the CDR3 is TGCGCCAGCAGCCCTGAAGGTTTTGAGACCCAGTACTTC.

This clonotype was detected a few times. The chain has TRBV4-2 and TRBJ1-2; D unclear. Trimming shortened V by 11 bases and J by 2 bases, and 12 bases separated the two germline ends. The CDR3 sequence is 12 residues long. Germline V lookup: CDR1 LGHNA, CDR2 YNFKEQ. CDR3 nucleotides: TGTGCCTGGGGTAGTGAGAACTATGGCTACACCTTC. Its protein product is CAWGSENYGYTF.

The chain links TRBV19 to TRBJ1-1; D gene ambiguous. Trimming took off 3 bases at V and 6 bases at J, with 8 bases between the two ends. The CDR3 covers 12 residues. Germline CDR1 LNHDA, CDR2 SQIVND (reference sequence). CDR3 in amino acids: CASSILGAEAFF. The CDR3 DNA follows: TGTGCCAGTAGTATTCTTGGGGCTGAAGCTTTCTTT. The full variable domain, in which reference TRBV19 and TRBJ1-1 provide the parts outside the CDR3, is DGGITQSPKYLFRKEGQNVTLSCEQNLNHDAMYWYRQDPGQGLRLIYYSQIVNDFQKGDIAEGYSVSREKKESFPLTVTSAQKNPTAFYLCASSILGAEAFFGQGTRLTVV.

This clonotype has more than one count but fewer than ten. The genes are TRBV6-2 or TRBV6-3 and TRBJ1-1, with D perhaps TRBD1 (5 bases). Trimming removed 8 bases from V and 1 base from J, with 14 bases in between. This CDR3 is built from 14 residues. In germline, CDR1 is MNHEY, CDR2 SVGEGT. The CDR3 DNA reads TGTGCCAGCTGGCAGGGAGGGTCGAACACTGAAGCTTTCTTT. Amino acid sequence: CASWQGGSNTEAFF.